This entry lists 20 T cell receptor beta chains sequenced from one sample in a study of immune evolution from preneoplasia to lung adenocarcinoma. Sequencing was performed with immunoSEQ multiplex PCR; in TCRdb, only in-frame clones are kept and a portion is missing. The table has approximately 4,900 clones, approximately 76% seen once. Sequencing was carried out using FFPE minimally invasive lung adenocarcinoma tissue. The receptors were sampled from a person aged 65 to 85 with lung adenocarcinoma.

The CDR3 is CASSQGAGYGYTF. Here the CDR3 DNA reads TGCGCCAGCAGCCAAGGGGCGGGCTATGGCTACACCTTC. The V gene is TRBV4-1, the J gene TRBJ1-2, with D unclear. This CDR3 is 13 amino acids long. The V and J ends lost 1 base and 4 bases respectively, with 7 bases between them. From germline, CDR1 is MGHRA and CDR2 YSYEKL.

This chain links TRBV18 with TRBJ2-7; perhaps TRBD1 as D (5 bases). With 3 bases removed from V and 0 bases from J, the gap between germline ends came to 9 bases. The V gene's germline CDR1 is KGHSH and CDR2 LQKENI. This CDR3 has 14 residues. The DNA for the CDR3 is TGTGCCAGCTCACCGACAGAGTACTCCTACGAGCAGTACTTC. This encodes CASSPTEYSYEQYF. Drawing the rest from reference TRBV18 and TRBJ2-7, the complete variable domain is NAGVMQNPRHLVRRRGQEARLRCSPMKGHSHVYWYRQLPEEGLKFMVYLQKENIIDESGMPKERFSAEFPKEGPSILRIQQVVRGDSAAYFCASSPTEYSYEQYFGPGTRLTVT.

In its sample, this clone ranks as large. Here the CDR3 reads CASSPGVAYEQYF. CDR3 coding DNA: TGTGCCAGCTCACCGGGGGTCGCCTACGAGCAGTACTTC. The V and J genes are TRBV18 and TRBJ2-7; tentatively, D is TRBD1 or TRBD2 (5 bases each). Trimming stripped 3 bases from V and 2 bases from J, with 8 bases between. Germline values: CDR1 KGHSH, CDR2 LQKENI. CDR3 length: 13 amino acids.

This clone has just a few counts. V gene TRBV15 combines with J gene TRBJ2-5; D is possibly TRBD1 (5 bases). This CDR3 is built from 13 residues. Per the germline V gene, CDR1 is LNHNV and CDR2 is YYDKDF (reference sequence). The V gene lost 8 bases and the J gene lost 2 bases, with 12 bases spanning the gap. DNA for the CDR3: TGTGCCACCGGTAGGGGTTTTCAAGAGACCCAGTACTTC. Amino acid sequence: CATGRGFQETQYF.

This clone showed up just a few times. CDR3 protein: CASRLPSTDTQYF. CDR3 sequence (DNA): TGTGCCAGCAGGCTACCAAGCACAGATACGCAGTATTTT. The V gene is TRBV7-9, the J gene TRBJ2-3; D ambiguous. Trimming pared 6 bases from V and 0 bases from J, leaving 7 bases between. Germline V CDR1 and CDR2: SEHNR, FQNEAQ (reference sequence). The CDR3 runs to 13 residues.

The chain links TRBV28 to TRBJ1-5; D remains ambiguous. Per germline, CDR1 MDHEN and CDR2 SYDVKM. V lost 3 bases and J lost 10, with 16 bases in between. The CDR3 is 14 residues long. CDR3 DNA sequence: TGTGCCAGCAGTTTTCTGGTGGGTAATGATCCCCAGCATTTT. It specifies CASSFLVGNDPQHF.

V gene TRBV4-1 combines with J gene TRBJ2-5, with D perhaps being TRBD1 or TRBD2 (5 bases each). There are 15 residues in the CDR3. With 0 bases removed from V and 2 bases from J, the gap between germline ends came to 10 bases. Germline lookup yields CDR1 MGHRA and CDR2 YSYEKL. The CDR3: CASSQDLGRQETQYF. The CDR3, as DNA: TGCGCCAGCAGCCAAGATTTGGGACGTCAAGAGACCCAGTACTTC.

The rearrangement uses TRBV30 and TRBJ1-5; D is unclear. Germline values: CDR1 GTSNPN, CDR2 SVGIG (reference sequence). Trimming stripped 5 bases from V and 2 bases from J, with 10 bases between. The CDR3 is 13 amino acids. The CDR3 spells CAWDNSGNQPQHF. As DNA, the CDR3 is TGTGCCTGGGATAACAGTGGCAATCAGCCCCAGCATTTT.

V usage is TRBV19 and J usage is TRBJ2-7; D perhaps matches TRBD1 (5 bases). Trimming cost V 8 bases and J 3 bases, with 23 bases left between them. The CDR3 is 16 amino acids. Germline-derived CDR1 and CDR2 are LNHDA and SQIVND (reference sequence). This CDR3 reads CASSRLGGDRNYEQYF. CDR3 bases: TGTGCCAGTTCCCGTTTGGGTGGTGACAGAAACTACGAGCAGTACTTC.

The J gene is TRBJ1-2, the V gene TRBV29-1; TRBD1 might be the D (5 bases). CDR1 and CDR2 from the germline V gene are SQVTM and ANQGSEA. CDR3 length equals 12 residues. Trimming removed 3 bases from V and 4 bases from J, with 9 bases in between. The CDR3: CSVDSGTYGYTF. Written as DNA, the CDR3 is TGCAGCGTTGATTCCGGGACCTATGGCTACACCTTC.

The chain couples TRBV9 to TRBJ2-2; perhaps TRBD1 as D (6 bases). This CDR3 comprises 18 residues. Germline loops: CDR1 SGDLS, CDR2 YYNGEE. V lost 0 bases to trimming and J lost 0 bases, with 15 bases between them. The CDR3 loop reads CASSVAEYRQANTGELFF. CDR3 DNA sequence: TGTGCCAGCAGCGTAGCGGAATACAGACAGGCGAACACCGGGGAGCTGTTTTTT.

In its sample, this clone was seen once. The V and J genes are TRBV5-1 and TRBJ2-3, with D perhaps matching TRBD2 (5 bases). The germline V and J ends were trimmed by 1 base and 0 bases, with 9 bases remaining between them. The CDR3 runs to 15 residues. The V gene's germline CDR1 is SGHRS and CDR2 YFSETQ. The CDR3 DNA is TGCGCCAGCAGCTTGCTGAGGACTAGCACAGATACGCAGTATTTT. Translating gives CASSLLRTSTDTQYF.

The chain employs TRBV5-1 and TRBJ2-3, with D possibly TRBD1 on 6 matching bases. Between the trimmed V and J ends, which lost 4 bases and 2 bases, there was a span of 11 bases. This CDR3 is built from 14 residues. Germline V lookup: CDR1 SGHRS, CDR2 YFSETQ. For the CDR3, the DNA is TGCGCCAGCAGCATCGGACAGCTCACAGATACGCAGTATTTT. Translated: CASSIGQLTDTQYF.

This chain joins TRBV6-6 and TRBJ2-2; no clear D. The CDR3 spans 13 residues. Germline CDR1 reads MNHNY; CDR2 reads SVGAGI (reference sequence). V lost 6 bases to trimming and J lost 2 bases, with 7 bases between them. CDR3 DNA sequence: TGTGCCAGCAGGGGATCTAACACCGGGGAGCTGTTTTTT. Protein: CASRGSNTGELFF.

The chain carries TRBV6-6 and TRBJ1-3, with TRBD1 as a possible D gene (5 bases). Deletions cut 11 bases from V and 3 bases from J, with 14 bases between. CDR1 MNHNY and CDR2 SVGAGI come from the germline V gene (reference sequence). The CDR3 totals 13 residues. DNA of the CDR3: TGTGCCGCATGGGGGGTGGTTGGAAACACCATATATTTT. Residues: CAAWGVVGNTIYF.

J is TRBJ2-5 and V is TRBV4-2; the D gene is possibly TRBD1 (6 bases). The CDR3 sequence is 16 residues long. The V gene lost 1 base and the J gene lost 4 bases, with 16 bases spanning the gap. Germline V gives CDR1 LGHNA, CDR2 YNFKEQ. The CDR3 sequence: CASSQVSGRGGETQYF. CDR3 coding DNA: TGTGCCAGCAGCCAAGTTAGTGGGAGAGGGGGAGAGACCCAGTACTTC.

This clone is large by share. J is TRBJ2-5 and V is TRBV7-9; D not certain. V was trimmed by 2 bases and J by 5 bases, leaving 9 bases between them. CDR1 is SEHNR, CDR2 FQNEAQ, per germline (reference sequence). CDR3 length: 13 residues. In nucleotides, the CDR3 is TGTGCCAGCAGCTTAAGATCAGAGGAGACCCAGTACTTC. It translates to CASSLRSEETQYF.

CDR3 sequence: CASSSGGSSYNEQFF. The CDR3 nucleotides are TGTGCCAGCAGTTCGGGGGGGAGCTCCTACAATGAGCAGTTCTTC. The chain links TRBV28 to TRBJ2-1; 8 bases align to TRBD2. Per the germline V gene, CDR1 is MDHEN and CDR2 is SYDVKM. The CDR3 extends over 15 amino acids. Germline trimming cut 4 bases from V and 0 bases from J; bases unmatched to any gene: 2.

DNA of the CDR3: TGTGCCTGGAGTAGCTCGGGCAGGGGGGCCCAGTACTTC. Translated: CAWSSSGRGAQYF. V gene TRBV30 combines with J gene TRBJ2-5; D possibly corresponds to TRBD1 (7 bases). Trimming left V 2 bases short and J 9 bases short, with 16 bases between. Germline CDR1 and CDR2: GTSNPN and SVGIG (reference sequence). CDR3 length: 13 amino acids.

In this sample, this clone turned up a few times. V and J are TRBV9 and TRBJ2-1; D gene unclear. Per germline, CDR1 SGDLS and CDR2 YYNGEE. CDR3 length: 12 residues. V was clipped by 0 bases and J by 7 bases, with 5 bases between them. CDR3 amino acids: CASSVDPNEQFF. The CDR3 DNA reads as TGTGCCAGCAGCGTAGACCCTAATGAGCAGTTCTTC.